Listed here are 15 T cell receptor beta chains from one sample, sequenced in a study of cytomegalovirus exposure and HLA in healthy donors. 60 Vbeta and 13 Jbeta primers were used in PCR. The repertoire was sequenced with immunoSEQ multiplex PCR; TCRdb's copy has only in-frame clones and lacks some. The sample has 150,000 to 200,000 clones; 70% are singletons. What was sequenced was PBMCs. Receptors originate from a man aged 18 to 35 in good health and CMV-seropositive.

V gene TRBV6-1 combines with J gene TRBJ2-3; unclear D gene. There are 14 residues in the CDR3. CDR1 MNHNS and CDR2 SASEGT come from the germline V gene. Trimming stripped 6 bases from V and 4 bases from J, with 14 bases between. The chain's CDR3 is CASRSEDGSDTQYF. CDR3 bases: TGTGCCAGCAGATCTGAGGATGGGTCAGATACGCAGTATTTT.

The CDR3 DNA sequence: TGTGCCAGCACCCTTGTAGCGTCCGAGCAGTTCTTC. It translates to CASTLVASEQFF. This chain links TRBV27 with TRBJ2-1; tentative D call: TRBD2 (5 bases). The CDR3 has 12 amino acids. V was shortened by 7 bases and J by 10 bases, with 14 bases between the two germline ends. CDR1 MNHEY and CDR2 SMNVEV come from the germline V gene (reference sequence).

The chain has TRBV4-1 and TRBJ2-1; 13 bases are a match to TRBD2. Per the germline V gene, CDR1 is MGHRA and CDR2 is YSYEKL. The CDR3 has 16 residues. The junction had 9 bases not matched to a gene; V was cut back by 4 bases and J by 9 bases. CDR3 sequence: CASSRRTSGSFGEQFF. The CDR3 bases are TGCGCCAGCAGCCGTCGGACTAGCGGGAGCTTCGGTGAGCAGTTCTTC.

The V and J genes are TRBV28 and TRBJ1-1, with a weak D call TRBD1 (5 bases). Looked up from germline, CDR1 is MDHEN and CDR2 is SYDVKM. The CDR3 runs to 14 residues. Between the trimmed V and J ends, which lost 4 bases and 7 bases, there was a span of 16 bases. The CDR3 nucleotides are TGTGCCAGCAGTTCCCCCACTTTAAGGGGTGAAGCTTTCTTT. Its protein product is CASSSPTLRGEAFF.

The chain is built from TRBV11-2 and TRBJ2-1; 10 bases fit TRBD2. Germline V gives CDR1 SGHAT, CDR2 FQNNGV. This CDR3 is built from 14 residues. Trimming took 3 bases from V and 9 from J; bases not matched to a gene: 5. The CDR3 DNA is TGTGCCAGCAGCTTTGGACTAGCGGCAGGTGAGCAGTTCTTC. Translating it yields CASSFGLAAGEQFF.

This clone showed up just a few times. V usage is TRBV19 and J usage is TRBJ2-6; D gene uncertain. The V end lost 4 bases, the J end lost 0 bases, and 13 bases lay between the germline ends. Germline V lookup: CDR1 LNHDA, CDR2 SQIVND (reference sequence). The CDR3 consists of 17 residues. CDR3 sequence: CASSNALLYSGANVLTF. DNA for the CDR3: TGTGCCAGTAGTAATGCTCTACTTTACTCTGGGGCCAACGTCCTGACTTTC.

The rearrangement joins TRBV29-1 to TRBJ1-2, with D possibly TRBD1 on 5 matching bases. CDR1 and CDR2 from the germline V gene are SQVTM and ANQGSEA. Trimming stripped 3 bases from V and 1 base from J, with 12 bases between. The CDR3 contains 14 residues. In DNA, the CDR3 is TGCAGCGTTGATCCGCAGGGTAATAACTATGGCTACACCTTC. This encodes CSVDPQGNNYGYTF.

The sample holds a few counts of this clone. At one of its ends the junction is not consistent with the germline gene, which may arise from a read error. V usage is TRBV5-6 and J usage is TRBJ1-2; weak D call: TRBD1 (6 bases). This CDR3 contains 13 residues. Germline V gene data show CDR1 as SGHDT and CDR2 as YYEEEE. This chain's CDR3 is CASSYGGARGSFF. Here the CDR3 DNA reads TGTGCCAGCAGCTATGGGGGGGCCAGGGGTTCTTTCTTC.

This chain links TRBV7-6 with TRBJ1-1; TRBD1 matches at 10 bases. V lost 6 bases, J lost 5 bases, and 12 bases stayed unmatched. The length of the CDR3 is 16 residues. Germline lookup yields CDR1 SGHVS and CDR2 FNYEAQ. The CDR3 sequence: CASRGEDRGLWTEAFF. CDR3 nucleotide sequence: TGTGCCAGCAGGGGAGAGGACAGGGGGTTGTGGACTGAAGCTTTCTTT.

This clone occurred once. J is TRBJ2-7 and V is TRBV6-6; D is perhaps TRBD1 (6 bases). CDR1 MNHNY and CDR2 SVGAGI come from the germline V gene (reference sequence). The CDR3 spans 13 residues. Trimming took 6 bases from V and 5 from J, leaving 14 bases between them. In DNA, the CDR3 is TGTGCCAGCAGCCCCGGACAGAACGACGAGCAGTACGTC. Translation: CASSPGQNDEQYV.

The chain couples TRBV6-1 to TRBJ1-5; 8 positions agree with TRBD1. Germline V gene lookup returns CDR1 MNHNS and CDR2 SASEGT. CDR3 length: 15 amino acids. With V trimmed by 6 bases and J by 0 bases, 4 bases remained unmatched. The CDR3 DNA sequence: TGTGCCAGCAGGGGGACAGGCAGTAGCAATCAGCCCCAGCATTTT. It translates to CASRGTGSSNQPQHF.

The chain is built from TRBV10-3 and TRBJ2-7; 11 nucleotides line up with TRBD2. CDR3 length: 14 residues. The germline V gene has CDR1 ENHRY and CDR2 SYGVKD. Trimming removed 6 bases from V and 1 base from J; junction bases left unmatched: 2. The CDR3 bases are TGTGCCATCAGCCCTAGCGGGGGGTCCTACGAGCAGTACGTC. This translates into CAISPSGGSYEQYV.

This clone appeared once. J is TRBJ2-3 and V is TRBV9, with TRBD1 identical over 8 bases. After removal of 0 bases from V and 0 bases from J, the junction contained 3 bases not matched to a gene. Germline V gives CDR1 SGDLS, CDR2 YYNGEE. The length of the CDR3 is 16 residues. The CDR3: CASSVAGTGSTDTQYF. DNA of the CDR3: TGTGCCAGCAGCGTAGCTGGGACAGGAAGCACAGATACGCAGTATTTT.

This clone is categorized as medium-sized. This chain connects TRBV7-9 to TRBJ1-1; D is unclear. Germline V lookup: CDR1 SEHNR, CDR2 FQNEAQ (reference sequence). This CDR3 has 13 residues. The ends were cut back, 6 bases at V and 6 bases at J, with 14 bases in the middle. The CDR3 DNA sequence: TGTGCCAGCAGACCCTCTCTAAGCGCTGAAGCTTTCTTT. Translated: CASRPSLSAEAFF.

J is TRBJ1-6 and V is TRBV9; D perhaps matches TRBD1 (5 bases). Germline loops: CDR1 SGDLS, CDR2 YYNGEE. V lost 3 bases to trimming and J lost 7 bases, with 14 bases between them. CDR3 length: 15 residues. The CDR3 DNA reads as TGTGCCAGCAGCGGGGAGGGACTTCCGAATTCACCCCTCCACTTT. Amino acids: CASSGEGLPNSPLHF.